This T cell receptor (beta chain) comes out of a study of neurological immune-mediated disorders. Germline CDR1 SGHRS, CDR2 YFSETQ. With 0 bases removed from V and 0 bases from J, the gap between germline ends came to 10 bases. The length of the CDR3 is 16 residues. TCRdb called the 5' RACE reads again in MiXCR, with one record for every CDR3 protein. Here the sample spans approximately 66,000 distinct CDR3 sequences, 3% to 3.5% being singletons. This clonotype was found many times. The sequenced material came from PBMCs. The chain recombines TRBV5-1 with TRBJ1-3; D remains unclear. The receptor was derived from a man in his forties or fifties with multiple sclerosis. The DNA of the CDR3 is TGCGCCAGCAGCTTGGACCTTATTAGCTCTGGAAACACCATATATTTT. Translated, it gives CASSLDLISSGNTIYF.